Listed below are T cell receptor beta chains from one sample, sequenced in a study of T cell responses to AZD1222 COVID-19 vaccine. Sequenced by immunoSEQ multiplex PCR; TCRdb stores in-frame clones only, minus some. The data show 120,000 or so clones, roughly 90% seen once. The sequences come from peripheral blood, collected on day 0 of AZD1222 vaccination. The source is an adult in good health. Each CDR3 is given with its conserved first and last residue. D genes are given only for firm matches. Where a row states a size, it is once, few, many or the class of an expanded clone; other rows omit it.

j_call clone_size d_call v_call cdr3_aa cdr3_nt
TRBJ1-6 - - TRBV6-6 CASKWVNSPLHF TGTGCCAGCAAGTGGGTTAATTCACCCCTCCACTTT
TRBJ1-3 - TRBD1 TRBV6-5 CASSYWDSSGNTIYF TGTGCCAGCAGTTACTGGGACAGCTCTGGAAACACCATATATTTT
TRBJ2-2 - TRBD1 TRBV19 CASSIFFQGVGTGELFF TGTGCCAGTAGTATCTTTTTCCAGGGGGTAGGCACCGGGGAGCTGTTTTTT
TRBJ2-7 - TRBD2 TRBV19 CATVASGSYEQYF TGTGCCACCGTGGCTAGCGGCTCCTACGAGCAGTACTTC
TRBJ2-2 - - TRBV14 CASRQTGTGELFF TGTGCCAGCAGACAAACAGGCACCGGGGAGCTGTTTTTT
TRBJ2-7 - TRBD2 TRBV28 CASSTGTSVSTHYEQYF TGTGCCAGCAGTACCGGGACTAGCGTATCCACCCACTACGAGCAGTACTTC
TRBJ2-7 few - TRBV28 CASSRTLSSYEQYF TGTGCCAGCAGTCGGACTCTCAGCTCCTACGAGCAGTACTTC
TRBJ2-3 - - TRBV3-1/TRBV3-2 CASSRDLTDTQYF TGTGCCAGCAGCCGGGACCTCACAGATACGCAGTATTTT
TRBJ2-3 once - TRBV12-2 CASPDAGEGTDTQYF TGTGCAAGTCCTGACGCAGGGGAAGGCACAGATACGCAGTATTTT
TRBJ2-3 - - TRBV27 CASSLGVSTDTQYF TGTGCCAGCAGTCTTGGCGTTAGCACAGATACGCAGTATTTT
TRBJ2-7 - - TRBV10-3 CAISDWADEQYF TGTGCCATCAGTGACTGGGCAGACGAGCAGTACTTC
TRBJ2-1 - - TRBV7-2 CASSLQNYNEQFF TGTGCCAGCAGCTTACAAAACTACAATGAGCAGTTCTTC
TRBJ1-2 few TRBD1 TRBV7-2 CASSLTGAWNGYTF TGTGCCAGCAGCTTAACAGGGGCTTGGAATGGCTACACCTTC